These 14 T cell receptor beta chains originate from one sample sequenced in a study of cytomegalovirus exposure and HLA in healthy donors. PCR involved 60 Vbeta and 13 Jbeta primers. Libraries were prepared by immunoSEQ multiplex PCR; TCRdb keeps only in-frame clonotypes and omits some of them. Seen here are approximately 210,000 clones, approximately 79% observed once, and the top ten hold 1.8%. Sequenced material: PBMCs. These receptors were collected from a male donor in good health and CMV-seronegative.

The chain carries TRBV2 and TRBJ2-3; TRBD1 matches at 9 bases. Per the germline V gene, CDR1 is SNHLY and CDR2 is FYNNEI. The CDR3 is 14 amino acids. The J segment lost 4 bases and the V segment lost 6 bases, leaving 5 bases of the junction unmatched. The CDR3 DNA follows: TGTGCCAGCAGCCGGGACAGGGATTCAGATACGCAGTATTTT. It codes for CASSRDRDSDTQYF.

The rearrangement uses TRBV27 and TRBJ2-1; TRBD1 is a possible D gene (6 bases). Trimming took 2 bases from V and 10 from J, leaving 9 bases between them. The CDR3 contains 12 residues. Germline V gene lookup returns CDR1 MNHEY and CDR2 SMNVEV (reference sequence). The CDR3 DNA is TGTGCCAGCAGTTTACAGGGGCTCGAGCAGTTCTTC. Translating gives CASSLQGLEQFF.

This chain connects TRBV7-6 to TRBJ1-1; TRBD1 is a possible D gene (5 bases). V was cut by 0 bases and J by 1 base, with 12 bases left in between. The CDR3 is made up of 16 amino acids. Germline V lookup: CDR1 SGHVS, CDR2 FNYEAQ. The CDR3 DNA follows: TGTGCCAGCAGCTTAGCGGGGGAGGGCGGGAACACTGAAGCTTTCTTT. This gives the protein CASSLAGEGGNTEAFF.

The chain uses TRBV6-5 and TRBJ1-3, with D maybe TRBD1 (5 bases). CDR1 and CDR2 from the germline V gene are MNHEY and SVGAGI. This CDR3 has 16 residues. Trimming left V 2 bases short and J 0 bases short, with 11 bases between. The DNA for the CDR3 is TGTGCCAGCAGTTACCTCATGGGGCACTCTGGAAACACCATATATTTT. Its translation: CASSYLMGHSGNTIYF.

This chain links TRBV4-1 with TRBJ2-1, with 11 nucleotides matching TRBD2. This CDR3 comprises 15 residues. Germline assignment: CDR1 MGHRA and CDR2 YSYEKL. V trimming: 3 bases; J trimming: 3 bases; junction bases outside the gene matches: 1. The CDR3 DNA follows: TGCGCCAGCAGCCAGGGGACTAGCGGCTACAATGAGCAGTTCTTC. Protein sequence: CASSQGTSGYNEQFF.

The chain joins TRBV19 to TRBJ2-1, with 8 bases lining up with TRBD2. Germline V gene sequence: CDR1 LNHDA, CDR2 SQIVND (reference sequence). The CDR3 loop spans 13 amino acids. V gave up 3 bases and J gave up 9 bases; unmatched junction bases: 4. The CDR3 DNA reads as TGTGCCAGTAGTATTGCGGCGGGGGGTGAGCAGTTCTTC. Its translation: CASSIAAGGEQFF.

The J gene is TRBJ1-1, the V gene TRBV6-6, with 10 nucleotides matching TRBD1. This CDR3 has 15 residues. V lost 1 base and J lost 4; bases outside the gene matches: 3. Germline CDR1 reads MNHNY; CDR2 reads SVGAGI (reference sequence). DNA for the CDR3: TGTGCCAGCAGTTACTTGGGACAGGGGATCACTGAAGCTTTCTTT. Encoded protein: CASSYLGQGITEAFF.

The V call is TRBV7-9, the J call TRBJ2-3; the D is unclear. The V gene lost 5 bases and the J gene lost 11 bases, with 8 bases spanning the gap. The CDR3 is 10 amino acids. Germline V gives CDR1 SEHNR, CDR2 FQNEAQ (reference sequence). CDR3 loop: CASSPVEQYF. In DNA, the CDR3 is TGTGCCAGCAGCCCCGTAGAGCAGTATTTT.

The count of this clone is one. CDR3 sequence: CASSFPRVWRAETQYF. The CDR3 DNA reads as TGTGCCAGCAGCTTCCCCCGGGTGTGGAGGGCAGAGACCCAGTACTTC. The chain links TRBV7-8 to TRBJ2-5, with a tentative D call TRBD2 (6 bases). Trimming pared 3 bases from V and 4 bases from J, leaving 18 bases between. Germline V gene sequence: CDR1 SGHVS, CDR2 FQNEAQ. The CDR3 length is 16 residues.

The chain recombines TRBV29-1 with TRBJ2-2; 8 bases agree with TRBD1. This CDR3 comprises 13 residues. V shed 7 bases and J 6 bases; nucleotides not matched to a gene: 7. Germline CDR1 is SQVTM and CDR2 is ANQGSEA. The CDR3 loop is CSGWTGISGELFF. The CDR3 DNA reads TGCAGCGGGTGGACAGGGATATCCGGGGAGCTGTTTTTT.

The chain joins TRBV7-9 to TRBJ2-7; TRBD1 aligns across 9 bases. The J segment lost 3 bases and the V segment lost 3 bases, leaving 6 bases of the junction unmatched. The V gene's germline CDR1 is SEHNR and CDR2 FQNEAQ (reference sequence). The CDR3 spans 15 residues. The CDR3 loop is CASSFPGQGVYEQYF. The CDR3 coding sequence is TGTGCCAGCAGCTTCCCGGGACAGGGTGTCTACGAGCAGTACTTC.

The V call is TRBV7-2, the J call TRBJ1-1; D not certain. The CDR3 sequence is 13 residues long. Germline V CDR1 and CDR2: SGHTA, FQGNSA. V gave up 2 bases and J gave up 4 bases, with 8 bases separating them. Written as DNA, the CDR3 is TGTGCCAGCAGCTTAAGTGCTAGCACTGAAGCTTTCTTT. It yields the protein CASSLSASTEAFF.

The chain employs TRBV7-9 and TRBJ1-2; 7 positions match TRBD1. The CDR3 contains 13 residues. After removal of 4 bases from V and 3 bases from J, the junction contained 2 bases not matched to a gene. Germline V gene lookup returns CDR1 SEHNR and CDR2 FQNEAQ (reference sequence). CDR3 residues: CASSWQGDYGYTF. CDR3 coding DNA: TGTGCCAGCAGCTGGCAGGGGGACTATGGCTACACCTTC.

The J gene is TRBJ1-5, the V gene TRBV5-5; D is ambiguous. Germline lookup yields CDR1 SGHKS and CDR2 YYEKEE (reference sequence). Trimming took off 4 bases at V and 4 bases at J, with 15 bases between the two ends. The CDR3 runs 15 residues. Written as DNA, the CDR3 is TGTGCCAGCAGCAAGGATGGAGGCAGGAATCAGCCCCAGCATTTT. Translating it yields CASSKDGGRNQPQHF.